This note documents a single T cell receptor (beta chain) sequence. V was cut by 2 bases and J by 5 bases, with 15 bases left in between. Germline V gene lookup returns CDR1 SGHAT and CDR2 FQNNGV. The CDR3 covers 15 residues. This specimen belongs to a study of blood T cell repertoires in COVID-19. At the level of the study: Samples came from the United States, Italy and Spain, spanning acute and convalescent COVID-19. T cells, B-cell-depleted T cells, or PBMCs provided the cDNA or gDNA that served as material.

Assay used: immunoSEQ multiplex PCR; TCRdb lists only in-frame clones, some missing. The table shows about 250,000 clones, with more than 80% occurring only once. This chain links TRBV11-2 with TRBJ1-2, with D tentatively TRBD1 (5 bases). Sequencing input: PBMCs or T cells enriched from blood (not recorded which). The source is a woman aged 18-29 years who had recovered from COVID-19. Written as DNA, the CDR3 is TGTGCCAGCAGCTTAATCCAGGGAATCGGGTATGGCTACACCTTC. As protein: CASSLIQGIGYGYTF.